These 9 T cell receptor beta chains share one sample of origin, sequenced in a study of blood T cell repertoires in COVID-19. Sequenced by immunoSEQ multiplex PCR; TCRdb stores in-frame clones only, minus some. This table holds some 38,000 clones, approximately 80% found once. Sequenced input: peripheral blood. These receptors were taken from a man aged 55 to 70 with COVID-19, enrolled during active disease.

The rearrangement uses TRBV7-2 and TRBJ1-1, with 8 nucleotides matching TRBD1. Germline loops: CDR1 SGHTA, CDR2 FQGNSA. V trimming: 1 base; J trimming: 2 bases; junction bases outside the gene matches: 3. The CDR3 is 15 amino acids. CDR3 sequence: CASSLGPGGNTEAFF. CDR3 bases: TGTGCCAGCAGCTTAGGTCCAGGGGGCAACACTGAAGCTTTCTTT. The complete variable domain, with remaining parts taken from reference TRBV7-2 and TRBJ1-1, reads GAGVSQSPSNKVTEKGKDVELRCDPISGHTALYWYRQSLGQGLEFLIYFQGNSAPDKSGLPSDRFSAERTGGSVSTLTIQRTQQEDSAVYLCASSLGPGGNTEAFFGQGTRLTVV.

The chain combines TRBV28 with TRBJ1-5; possibly TRBD1 for D (5 bases). The CDR3 totals 12 residues. Germline V lookup: CDR1 MDHEN, CDR2 SYDVKM. V was shortened by 9 bases and J by 6 bases, with 12 bases between the two germline ends. This CDR3 is CASGGGIQPQHF. The CDR3 DNA follows: TGTGCCAGTGGGGGGGGGATTCAGCCCCAGCATTTT. Combining the CDR3 with reference TRBV28 and TRBJ1-5 gives the whole variable domain DVKVTQSSRYLVKRTGEKVFLECVQDMDHENMFWYRQDPGLGLRLIYFSYDVKMKEKGDIPEGYSVSREKKERFSLILESASTNQTSMYLCASGGGIQPQHFGDGTRLSIL.

As regards this clone: Within the sample, other DNA sequences also encode this same CDR3. The chain joins TRBV7-2 to TRBJ2-1; 7 bases are a match to TRBD1. Germline assignment: CDR1 SGHTA and CDR2 FQGNSA. After removal of 5 bases from V and 5 bases from J, the junction contained 6 bases not matched to a gene. The CDR3 covers 14 residues. CDR3 amino acids: CASSLWTGDNEQFF. CDR3 coding DNA: TGTGCCAGCAGCCTTTGGACAGGAGACAATGAGCAGTTCTTC. Full variable domain (rest looked up from reference TRBV7-2 and TRBJ2-1): GAGVSQSPSNKVTEKGKDVELRCDPISGHTALYWYRQSLGQGLEFLIYFQGNSAPDKSGLPSDRFSAERTGGSVSTLTIQRTQQEDSAVYLCASSLWTGDNEQFFGPGTRLTVL.

The rearrangement joins TRBV6-5 to TRBJ1-3; 8 bases map to TRBD1. The CDR3 totals 14 residues. Trimming cost V 6 bases and J 4 bases; bases outside gene matches: 5. The V gene's germline CDR1 is MNHEY and CDR2 SVGAGI. CDR3: CASRNRGTGNTIYF. The CDR3 region has the DNA TGTGCCAGCAGGAACAGGGGGACCGGAAACACCATATATTTT.

The genes are TRBV11-3 and TRBJ1-6, with D hard to call. This CDR3 spans 13 amino acids. V was pared by 3 bases and J by 7 bases, with 7 bases between. Germline V gives CDR1 SGHNT, CDR2 YENEEA. The chain's CDR3 is CASSLGVNSPLHF. The CDR3 nucleotides are TGTGCCAGCAGCTTGGGAGTAAATTCACCCCTCCACTTT.

The CDR3: CASSASGVAGYGYTF. The CDR3 region has the DNA TGTGCCAGCAGCGCATCCGGGGTAGCGGGCTATGGCTACACCTTC. This chain connects TRBV2 to TRBJ1-2; no firm D call. V was shortened by 6 bases and J by 4 bases, with 18 bases between the two germline ends. The CDR3 runs to 15 residues. CDR1 and CDR2 (germline): SNHLY, FYNNEI.

J is TRBJ1-2 and V is TRBV7-2, with 7 bases matching TRBD1. With 5 bases clipped from V and 5 bases from J, the junction kept 14 bases outside the gene matches. CDR1 and CDR2 (germline): SGHTA, FQGNSA. The CDR3 totals 16 residues. CDR3 bases: TGTGCCAGCAGCCTTGGCCTGAGACAGGGAGCTTATGGCTACACCTTC. Amino acid sequence: CASSLGLRQGAYGYTF.

V usage is TRBV5-1 and J usage is TRBJ1-1, with unresolved D. This CDR3 has 14 amino acids. V lost 2 bases and J lost 3, with 11 bases in between. Germline assignment: CDR1 SGHRS and CDR2 YFSETQ. CDR3 loop: CASSFGRLYTEAFF. DNA of the CDR3: TGCGCCAGCAGCTTCGGGAGGTTGTACACTGAAGCTTTCTTT.

This rearrangement joins TRBV23-1 to TRBJ2-7, with D tentatively TRBD1 (6 bases). TRBV23-1 is flagged as an ORF with uncertain function. Trimming cost V 2 bases and J 6 bases, with 17 bases left between them. The CDR3 consists of 15 residues. The CDR3 bases are TGCGCCAGCAGTCAAACGAGACAGGTCCTATGCGAGCAGTACTTC. Its protein product is CASSQTRQVLCEQYF.